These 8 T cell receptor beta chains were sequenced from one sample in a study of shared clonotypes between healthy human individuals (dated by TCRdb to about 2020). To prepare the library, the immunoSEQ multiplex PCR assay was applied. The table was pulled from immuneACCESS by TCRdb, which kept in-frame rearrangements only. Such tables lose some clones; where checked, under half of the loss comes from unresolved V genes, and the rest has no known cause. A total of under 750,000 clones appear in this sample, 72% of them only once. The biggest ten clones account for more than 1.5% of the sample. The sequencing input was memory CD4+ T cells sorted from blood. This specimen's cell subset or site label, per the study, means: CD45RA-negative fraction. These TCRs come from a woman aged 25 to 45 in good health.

CDR3 nucleotides: TGTGCCAGTAGTATTGTGGGTGGGGGCCAGGGGACCCAGTACTTC. Protein: CASSIVGGGQGTQYF. The chain joins TRBV19 to TRBJ2-5, with D maybe TRBD1 (6 bases). The CDR3 has 15 amino acids. Germline V gives CDR1 LNHDA, CDR2 SQIVND (reference sequence). V shed 3 bases and J shed 7 bases, with 18 bases lying between them.

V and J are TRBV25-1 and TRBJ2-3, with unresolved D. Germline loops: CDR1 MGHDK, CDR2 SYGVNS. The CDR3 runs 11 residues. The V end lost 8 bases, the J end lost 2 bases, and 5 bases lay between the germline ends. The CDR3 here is CASSNTDTQYF. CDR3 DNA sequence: TGTGCCAGCTCGAACACAGATACGCAGTATTTT. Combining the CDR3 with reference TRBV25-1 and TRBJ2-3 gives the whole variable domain EADIYQTPRYLVIGTGKKITLECSQTMGHDKMYWYQQDPGMELHLIHYSYGVNSTEKGDLSSESTVSRIRTEHFPLTLESARPSHTSQYLCASSNTDTQYFGPGTRLTVL.

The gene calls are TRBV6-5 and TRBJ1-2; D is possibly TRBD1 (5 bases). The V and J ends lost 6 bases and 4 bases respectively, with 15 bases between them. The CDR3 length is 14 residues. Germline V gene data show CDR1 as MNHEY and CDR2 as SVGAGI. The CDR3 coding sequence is TGTGCCAGCAGCTTAGACAGAACGATCTATGGCTACACCTTC. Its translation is CASSLDRTIYGYTF.

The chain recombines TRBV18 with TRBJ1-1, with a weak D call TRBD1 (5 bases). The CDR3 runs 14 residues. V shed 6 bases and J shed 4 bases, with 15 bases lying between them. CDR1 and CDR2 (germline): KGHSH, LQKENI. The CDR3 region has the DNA TGTGCCAGCTCGCAAACGGGGCCGGGCACTGAAGCTTTCTTT. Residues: CASSQTGPGTEAFF.

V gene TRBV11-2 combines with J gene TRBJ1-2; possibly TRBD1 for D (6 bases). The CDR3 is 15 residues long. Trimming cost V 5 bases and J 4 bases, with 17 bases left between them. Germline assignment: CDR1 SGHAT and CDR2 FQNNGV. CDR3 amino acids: CASSAQAGVRYGYTF. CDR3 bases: TGTGCCAGCAGCGCCCAGGCAGGGGTACGCTATGGCTACACCTTC.

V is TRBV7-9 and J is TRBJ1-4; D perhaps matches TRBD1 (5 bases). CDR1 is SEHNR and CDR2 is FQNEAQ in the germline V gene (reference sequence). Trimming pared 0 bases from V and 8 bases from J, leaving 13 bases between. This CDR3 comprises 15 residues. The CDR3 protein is CASSLAGQGREKLFF. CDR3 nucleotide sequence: TGTGCCAGCAGCTTAGCGGGGCAGGGAAGGGAAAAACTGTTTTTT.

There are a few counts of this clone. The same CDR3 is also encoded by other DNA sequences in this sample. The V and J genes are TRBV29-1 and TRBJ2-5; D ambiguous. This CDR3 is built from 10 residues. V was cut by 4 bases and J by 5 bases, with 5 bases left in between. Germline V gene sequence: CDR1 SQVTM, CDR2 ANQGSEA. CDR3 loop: CSVGLETQYF. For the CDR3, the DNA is TGCAGCGTTGGATTGGAGACCCAGTACTTC.

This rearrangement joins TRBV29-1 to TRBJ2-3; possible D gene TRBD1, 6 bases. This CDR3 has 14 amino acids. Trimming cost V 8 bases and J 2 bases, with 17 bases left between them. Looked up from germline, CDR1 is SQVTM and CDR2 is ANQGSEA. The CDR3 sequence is CSTRGTSNTDTQYF. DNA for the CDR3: TGCAGCACGAGGGGGACCTCTAACACAGATACGCAGTATTTT.